The entry below describes one T cell receptor (beta chain). TCRdb passed the RT-PCR reads through MiXCR, listing each CDR3 protein once. The profile shows fewer than 800,000 distinct CDR3 sequences, over 12% of them singletons. The sequencing input was memory CD4+ T cells from blood. This clonotype was obtained from a female donor in good health, serving as a healthy control.

This CDR3 is CASSYTRRETQYF. For the CDR3, the DNA is TGCGCCAGCAGCTACACAAGACGAGAGACCCAGTACTTC. The gene calls are TRBV4-3 and TRBJ2-5, with D unclear. Germline assignment: CDR1 LGHNA and CDR2 YSLEER. The CDR3 covers 13 residues. V was cut by 5 bases and J by 4 bases, with 11 bases left in between.